This T cell receptor (beta chain) was identified during a study of cytomegalovirus exposure and HLA in healthy donors. TCRdb's copy holds only in-frame clones and misses some; the assay was immunoSEQ multiplex PCR. The profile shows roughly 190,000 clones, roughly 83% of them singletons. Material: PBMCs. The receptor's source is a woman between 18 and 29 years old in good health and CMV-seronegative.

This CDR3 reads CASSVTELNEQFF. In nucleotides, the CDR3 is TGTGCCAGCAGCGTAACGGAGCTTAATGAGCAGTTCTTC. The V call is TRBV9, the J call TRBJ2-1; D call uncertain. Trimming took off 1 base at V and 7 bases at J, with 9 bases between the two ends. In germline, CDR1 is SGDLS, CDR2 YYNGEE. CDR3 length: 13 residues.